This T cell receptor beta chain was documented in a study of graft-versus-host responses after intestinal transplantation. The protocol was immunoSEQ multiplex PCR, while the TCRdb copy is restricted to in-frame clones and leaves out a portion. This sample yields about 47,000 clones, of which 85% to 95% are seen a single time; about 5.9% belongs to the top ten. Trimming took 1 base from V and 6 from J, leaving 13 bases between them. This CDR3 is 14 amino acids long. The germline V gene has CDR1 MNHNY and CDR2 SVGAGI (reference sequence). The receptor's source is a human patient who received an intestinal transplant, so some T cells may come from the graft donor. This sample comprised PBMCs, obtained roughly 760 days after a first intestinal transplant, on the day of a second. V usage is TRBV6-6 and J usage is TRBJ2-7, with a tentative D call TRBD2 (6 bases). The CDR3 here is CASSYFSGQLEQYF. The CDR3 bases are TGTGCCAGCAGTTACTTTAGCGGCCAACTCGAGCAGTACTTC.